This is a list of T cell receptor beta chains from one sample in a study of T cell responses to AZD1222 COVID-19 vaccine. Assay: immunoSEQ multiplex PCR; the TCRdb copy retains only in-frame clones and omits some. The sample includes roughly 180,000 clones, more than 75% seen only once; the top ten take about 2.5%. The specimen comprised peripheral blood, sampled on day 0 of MenACWY control vaccination. The receptors shown here come from an adult in good health. CDR3s include the opening cysteine and the closing phenylalanine or tryptophan. D genes are given only for firm matches. Clone sizes are given selectively: once, few, many, or a class where the clone is expanded.

j_call v_call d_call clone_size cdr3_aa cdr3_nt
TRBJ2-7 TRBV18 - - CASSPRGNEQYF TGTGCCAGCTCACCAAGGGGCAACGAGCAGTACTTC
TRBJ2-2 TRBV29-1 - - CSVRALNTGELFF TGCAGCGTTCGGGCCCTGAACACCGGGGAGCTGTTTTTT
TRBJ2-5 TRBV18 - - CASSPGVQETQYF TGTGCCAGCTCTCCAGGGGTACAAGAGACCCAGTACTTC
TRBJ2-7 TRBV7-9 TRBD2 - CASSEGPLAGARYEQYF TGTGCCAGCAGCGAAGGACCACTAGCGGGAGCTCGCTACGAGCAGTACTTC
TRBJ2-1 TRBV5-1 - - CASSFGTNNVQFF TGCGCCAGCAGTTTTGGCACGAACAATGTGCAGTTCTTC
TRBJ2-7 TRBV27 - - CASSSFRPGLAHSYEQYF TGTGCCAGCAGTTCCTTCCGCCCGGGTCTAGCGCACTCCTACGAGCAGTACTTC
TRBJ2-5 TRBV28 - few CASINPVQETQYF TGTGCCAGCATCAACCCGGTTCAAGAGACCCAGTACTTC
TRBJ2-2 TRBV18 - - CASSPRGGTYELFF TGTGCCAGCTCACCCCGAGGGGGGACGTACGAGCTGTTTTTT
TRBJ2-7 TRBV2 TRBD2 - CASKTSGMGEQYF TGTGCCAGCAAGACTAGCGGGATGGGCGAGCAGTACTTC
TRBJ2-3 TRBV5-4 - - CASSSGTFTDTQYF TGTGCCAGCAGCTCCGGGACATTCACAGATACGCAGTATTTT
TRBJ2-5 TRBV4-2 TRBD1 - CASSHGPGQGIEETQYF TGTGCCAGCAGCCACGGGCCGGGACAGGGTATAGAAGAGACCCAGTACTTC
TRBJ1-4 TRBV5-1 - - CASSLEGQEKLFF TGCGCCAGCAGCCTGGAGGGACAAGAAAAACTGTTTTTT
TRBJ2-5 TRBV18 TRBD2 - CASSRGLAGPKETQYF TGTGCCAGCTCTCGGGGACTAGCGGGGCCTAAAGAGACCCAGTACTTC
TRBJ1-1 TRBV28 - - CASSLGGTVNTEAFF TGTGCCAGCAGTTTGGGGGGCACAGTGAACACTGAAGCTTTCTTT
TRBJ1-1 TRBV7-9 TRBD1 - CASSLGQGEPTSEAFF TGTGCCAGCAGCTTGGGACAGGGGGAGCCCACCTCAGAAGCTTTCTTT
TRBJ2-2 TRBV6-5 - - CASSYEAWGGELFF TGTGCCAGCAGTTACGAGGCTTGGGGCGGGGAGCTGTTTTTT
TRBJ2-7 TRBV28 - - CATANRVTYEQYF TGTGCCACCGCCAACAGGGTTACCTACGAGCAGTACTTC
TRBJ1-2 TRBV19 TRBD1 - CASSTQGGQPNYGYTF TGTGCCAGTAGTACCCAGGGGGGACAGCCAAACTATGGCTACACCTTC
TRBJ2-7 TRBV11-2 TRBD1 once CASSGYQGAGEQYF TGTGCCAGCAGCGGTTACCAGGGGGCGGGTGAGCAGTACTTC
TRBJ2-7 TRBV6-1 TRBD2 few CASSEASGSSYEQYF TGTGCCAGCAGTGAAGCTAGCGGGAGCTCCTACGAGCAGTACTTC
TRBJ1-5 TRBV7-2 TRBD1 - CASSSGTGSWQPQHF TGTGCCAGCAGCTCCGGGACAGGGTCTTGGCAGCCCCAGCATTTT
TRBJ2-7 TRBV5-1 - - CASSLGGAATYEQYF TGCGCCAGCAGCTTGGGCGGGGCGGCCACCTACGAGCAGTACTTC
TRBJ2-7 TRBV4-1 - - CASSQVSTGLSYEQYF TGCGCCAGCAGCCAAGTTTCGACCGGGCTTTCCTACGAGCAGTACTTC
TRBJ2-7 TRBV29-1 - once CSVANSRVPSYEQYF TGCAGCGTTGCTAATAGCAGGGTCCCCTCCTACGAGCAGTACTTC
TRBJ2-6 TRBV19 - - CASSISGANVLTF TGTGCCAGTAGTATCTCTGGGGCCAACGTCCTGACTTTC
TRBJ2-7 TRBV7-2 TRBD2 - CASSRGLADSYEQYF TGTGCCAGCAGTAGAGGACTAGCGGACTCCTACGAGCAGTACTTC
TRBJ1-3 TRBV11-2 TRBD1 few CASSSTGAGNTIYF TGTGCCAGCAGCTCGACAGGGGCCGGAAACACCATATATTTT
TRBJ1-5 TRBV25-1 TRBD1 few CASSETGVGQPQHF TGTGCCAGCAGTGAGACAGGGGTTGGGCAGCCCCAGCATTTT
TRBJ2-2 TRBV2 - - CASSVLDTGELFF TGTGCCAGCAGTGTCTTAGACACCGGGGAGCTGTTTTTT
TRBJ1-2 TRBV28 - - CASIPGGTNYGYTF TGTGCCAGCATCCCGGGAGGGACTAACTATGGCTACACCTTC
TRBJ2-1 TRBV5-1 TRBD2 - CASSKTTSGGAYEQFF TGCGCCAGCAGCAAAACGACTAGCGGGGGGGCCTATGAGCAGTTCTTC
TRBJ2-7 TRBV6-5 TRBD2 - CASSLGLAGSGYEQYF TGTGCCAGCAGTTTGGGACTAGCGGGATCGGGCTACGAGCAGTACTTC
TRBJ2-7 TRBV7-2 - - CASSLGHSYEQYF TGTGCCAGCAGCTTAGGCCATTCCTACGAGCAGTACTTC
TRBJ2-3 TRBV29-1 - once CSADRGFTEGPDTQYF TGCAGCGCCGATAGGGGCTTTACAGAGGGCCCAGATACGCAGTATTTT
TRBJ1-3 TRBV7-9 - - CASSLKVGNTIYF TGTGCCAGCAGCTTAAAAGTGGGAAACACCATATATTTT
TRBJ1-5 TRBV7-2 TRBD1 - CATGQGGLSQPQHF TGTGCCACGGGACAGGGAGGTTTGAGTCAGCCCCAGCATTTT
TRBJ1-1 TRBV6-5 - once CASSPGQNTEAFF TGTGCCAGCAGTCCCGGACAGAACACTGAAGCTTTCTTT
TRBJ1-5 TRBV6-1 - - CASSEGPTNQPQHF TGTGCCAGCAGTGAAGGCCCAACTAATCAGCCCCAGCATTTT
TRBJ2-3 TRBV24-1 - - CATGGPTGDTQYF TGTGCCACAGGCGGCCCCACCGGGGATACGCAGTATTTT
TRBJ2-1 TRBV7-2 - - CASSLEGGHEQFF TGTGCCAGCAGCCTAGAGGGGGGCCATGAGCAGTTCTTC
TRBJ2-5 TRBV19 - - CASSYSETQYF TGTGCCAGTAGTTACTCAGAGACCCAGTACTTC
TRBJ2-3 TRBV5-1 TRBD1 - CASRPGTGEVWRERTDTQYF TGCGCCAGCCGTCCCGGGACAGGGGAAGTTTGGCGGGAAAGGACAGATACGCAGTATTTT
TRBJ1-1 TRBV9 - - CASSVEARNTEAFF TGTGCCAGCAGCGTAGAAGCCAGGAACACTGAAGCTTTCTTT
TRBJ1-2 TRBV6-2/TRBV6-3 TRBD1 - CASSLTYQGTGDYGYTF TGTGCCAGCAGTCTAACCTATCAAGGGACAGGAGATTATGGCTACACCTTC
TRBJ2-1 TRBV19 - - CASSHLQGSYNEQFF TGTGCCAGTAGTCATCTACAGGGCTCCTACAATGAGCAGTTCTTC
TRBJ2-2 TRBV4-2 - few CASSQVERNTGELFF TGTGCCAGCAGCCAAGTTGAACGGAACACCGGGGAGCTGTTTTTT
TRBJ1-2 TRBV28 TRBD1 - CASSSGTGTGGDYGYTF TGTGCCAGCAGTTCTGGGACCGGGACAGGGGGTGACTATGGCTACACCTTC
TRBJ2-5 TRBV25-1 - - CASSDVARREETQYF TGTGCCAGCAGTGATGTCGCCCGGAGGGAAGAGACCCAGTACTTC
TRBJ2-7 TRBV29-1 TRBD1 - CSTWTGGHEQYF TGCAGCACGTGGACAGGGGGCCACGAGCAGTACTTC
TRBJ1-5 TRBV4-1 - - CASSHTASNQPQHF TGCGCCAGCAGCCACACAGCAAGCAATCAGCCCCAGCATTTT